This is a list of T cell receptor beta chains from one sample in a study of cytomegalovirus exposure and HLA in healthy donors. Produced via immunoSEQ multiplex PCR; TCRdb's table is partial and in-frame only. The sample lists more than 90,000 clones; 81% were seen once. Sequencing was done on a sample of PBMCs. The receptors shown here come from a woman in her 70s in good health and CMV-seropositive. The CDR3 runs from the conserved cysteine through the conserved F or W. The D gene is left open where the match is weak. Clone size, where shown, is once, few, many, or a class for clones that have expanded.

clone_size j_call d_call v_call cdr3_aa cdr3_nt
. TRBJ2-7 . TRBV1 CTSSQDISGDEREGYEQYF TGCACCAGCAGCCAAGATATTTCCGGGGACGAGCGGGAGGGATACGAGCAGTACTTC
. TRBJ2-1 . TRBV7-7 CASSLFPGMDEQFF TGTGCTAGCAGCTTATTCCCAGGGATGGATGAGCAGTTCTTC
. TRBJ2-3 . TRBV19 CASSIYGSTDTQYF TGTGCCAGTAGTATATATGGCTCCACAGATACGCAGTATTTT
. TRBJ2-5 TRBD1 TRBV7-9 CASSFRLGQGGETQYF TGTGCCAGCAGCTTTCGACTTGGACAGGGCGGGGAGACCCAGTACTTC
. TRBJ2-1 . TRBV4-1 CATGSGSSYNEQFF TGCGCCACCGGAAGCGGTAGCTCCTACAATGAGCAGTTCTTC
. TRBJ1-2 . TRBV7-6 CASSFSGTQTLNYGYTF TGTGCCAGCAGCTTCTCCGGGACTCAAACCCTAAACTATGGCTACACCTTC
once TRBJ2-7 TRBD2 TRBV7-3 CASSSGLTGGEQYF TGTGCCAGCAGCTCCGGTCTTACGGGGGGCGAGCAGTACTTC
. TRBJ1-4 . TRBV19 CATNRVGEKLFF TGTGCCACTAACAGGGTCGGCGAAAAACTGTTTTTT
. TRBJ1-4 TRBD1 TRBV19 CASRRDRGRFEKLFF TGTGCCAGTAGGCGAGACAGGGGGCGGTTTGAAAAACTGTTTTTT
. TRBJ2-3 . TRBV10-3 CAISTEGPDTQYF TGTGCCATCAGCACGGAGGGCCCCGATACGCAGTATTTT
. TRBJ1-6 . TRBV9 CASSSRGAYNSPLHF TGTGCCAGCAGCTCGCGGGGAGCCTATAATTCACCCCTCCACTTT
few TRBJ2-7 . TRBV10-1 CASSESPDSRPYF TGCGCCAGCAGTGAGAGCCCCGACAGCCGACCTTACTTC
. TRBJ2-3 TRBD2 TRBV7-2 CASSLGGSLDTQYF TGTGCCAGCAGCTTAGGCGGGAGCCTGGATACGCAGTATTTT
. TRBJ2-3 . TRBV27 CASSPRDVHTQYF TGTGCCAGCAGTCCGCGGGACGTCCATACGCAGTATTTT
. TRBJ2-7 TRBD2 TRBV19 CASRGRNYEQYF TGTGCCAGTCGCGGGAGGAACTACGAGCAGTACTTC
. TRBJ2-3 TRBD2 TRBV5-8 CASSRPGLAGETDTQYF TGTGCCAGCAGCCGGCCGGGACTAGCGGGAGAGACAGATACGCAGTATTTT
. TRBJ2-1 . TRBV5-1 CASSLERRDYNEQFF TGCGCCAGCAGCTTGGAGCGGAGGGACTACAATGAGCAGTTCTTC
. TRBJ2-7 TRBD2 TRBV19 CASRLLAGGAYEQYF TGTGCCAGTAGACTACTAGCGGGAGGGGCCTACGAGCAGTACTTC
. TRBJ2-7 . TRBV6-1 CASSESRVRSYEQYF TGTGCCAGCAGTGAGTCGCGGGTTCGCTCCTACGAGCAGTACTTC
. TRBJ2-6 TRBD2 TRBV27 CASTSGRFGANVLTF TGTGCCAGCACCTCCGGGAGGTTCGGGGCCAACGTCCTGACTTTC
. TRBJ2-7 TRBD2 TRBV6-6 CATSLGGSYEQYF TGTGCCACCTCCCTGGGCGGGAGTTACGAGCAGTACTTC
. TRBJ2-7 TRBD1 TRBV9 CASSVRDRAYEQYF TGTGCCAGCAGCGTGCGGGACAGGGCCTACGAGCAGTACTTC
. TRBJ2-1 . TRBV4-3 CASSQGLTGYNEQFF TGCGCCAGCAGCCAAGGCTTGACAGGCTACAATGAGCAGTTCTTC
. TRBJ2-5 TRBD2 TRBV28 CASSLGGSQETQYF TGTGCCAGCAGTTTGGGGGGGTCACAAGAGACCCAGTACTTC
. TRBJ2-5 TRBD1 TRBV11-3 CASSLDGPGGETQYF TGTGCCAGCAGCTTAGATGGTCCAGGGGGAGAGACCCAGTACTTC
. TRBJ2-7 TRBD1 TRBV7-8 CASSLETGGAREQYF TGTGCCAGCAGCTTAGAAACAGGGGGCGCGAGGGAGCAGTACTTC